Presented here are 22 T cell receptor beta chains from one specimen sequenced in a study of blood T cells in healthy people across ages. A sample-barcoded 5' primer and a J-beta primer mix were used in a second PCR of roughly 7 to 11 cycles. TCRdb passed the 5' RACE reads through MiXCR, listing each CDR3 protein once. The table records over a million distinct CDR3 sequences, approximately 43% of them present only once. Sequencing was done on a sample of blood. All receptors come from a woman between 18 and 30 years old in good health.

This clonotype was recorded a few times. This chain uses TRBV2 with TRBJ1-2; TRBD1 aligns across 7 bases. Unmatched junction bases numbered 7, after V lost 8 bases and J lost 1 base. This CDR3 comprises 14 residues. Per the germline V gene, CDR1 is SNHLY and CDR2 is FYNNEI. The CDR3 loop reads CASAPTGHNYGYTF. The CDR3 DNA sequence: TGTGCCAGCGCCCCGACAGGGCATAACTATGGCTACACCTTC.

The chain couples TRBV21-1 to TRBJ1-2. TRBV21-1 is a listed pseudogene. The CDR3 covers 14 residues. The CDR3 bases are TGTGCCAGCAGCAAAGCTTCGACTATCGATGGCTACACCTTC. Protein product: CASSKASTIDGYTF.

The chain is built from TRBV24-1 and TRBJ1-5, with D hard to call. The CDR3 covers 12 residues. Germline V gene data show CDR1 as KGHDR and CDR2 as SFDVKD. V lost 4 bases and J lost 15, with 15 bases in between. The chain's CDR3 is CATSDPRGRSHF. The CDR3 DNA is TGTGCCACCAGTGACCCGCGGGGTCGATCGCATTTT.

The table lists this clonotype with a few counts. The chain combines TRBV29-1 with TRBJ2-1; possibly TRBD1 for D (6 bases). Trimming removed 6 bases at V and 2 bases at J, with 17 bases between. The CDR3 runs to 15 residues. Germline V lookup: CDR1 SQVTM, CDR2 ANQGSEA. This chain's CDR3 is CSVFGGLSPYNEQFF. CDR3 sequence (DNA): TGCAGCGTCTTTGGGGGCCTTAGTCCCTACAATGAGCAGTTCTTC.

The V and J genes are TRBV4-1 and TRBJ1-5; maybe TRBD1 (5 bases). Between the trimmed V and J ends, which lost 2 bases and 11 bases, there was a span of 25 bases. The CDR3 extends over 17 amino acids. CDR1 MGHRA and CDR2 YSYEKL come from the germline V gene. The CDR3 loop reads CASSQSTREGKIKAQHF. In nucleotides, the CDR3 is TGCGCCAGCAGCCAATCGACAAGGGAGGGGAAAATCAAGGCCCAGCATTTT.

This chain connects TRBV6-5 to TRBJ2-1; D unclear. Trimming shortened V by 5 bases and J by 5 bases, and 13 bases separated the two germline ends. The CDR3 extends over 14 amino acids. Per germline, CDR1 MNHEY and CDR2 SVGAGI. CDR3 DNA: TGTGCCAGCAGTCACCGCAAGGAAGACAATGAGCAGTTCTTC. It yields the protein CASSHRKEDNEQFF.

The genes are TRBV20-1 and TRBJ2-7; D not certain. Trimming stripped 6 bases from V and 3 bases from J, with 9 bases between. Per the germline V gene, CDR1 is DFQATT and CDR2 is SNEGSKA (reference sequence). The CDR3 runs 11 residues. CDR3 amino acids: CSAPEVYEQYF. CDR3 bases: TGCAGTGCGCCCGAGGTCTACGAGCAGTACTTC.

A word on this clonotype: Mismatch with germline at one junction end may stem from a read error. This sequence joins TRBV10-3 and TRBJ2-5, with D possibly TRBD2 on 5 matching bases. CDR1 and CDR2 from the germline V gene are ENHRY and SYGVKD. The CDR3 has 13 residues. CDR3: CTISSGFEETQYF. CDR3 DNA sequence: TGTACCATCAGTTCGGGGTTCGAGGAGACCCAGTACTTC.

The table lists this clonotype with a few counts. The chain couples TRBV27 to TRBJ1-5; no definite D call. The CDR3 consists of 15 residues. V was clipped by 4 bases and J by 0 bases, with 10 bases between them. The germline V gene has CDR1 MNHEY and CDR2 SMNVEV (reference sequence). CDR3 bases: TGTGCCAGCAGTTATGGGCCCTATAGCAATCAGCCCCAGCATTTT. It encodes CASSYGPYSNQPQHF.

This clonotype was seen a handful of times. The V call is TRBV28, the J call TRBJ2-7; D might be TRBD2 (6 bases). The CDR3 runs 13 residues. Germline values: CDR1 MDHEN, CDR2 SYDVKM. V shed 7 bases and J shed 0 bases, with 10 bases lying between them. The CDR3 sequence: CASTSESSYEQYF. Written as DNA, the CDR3 is TGTGCCAGCACTAGCGAAAGCTCCTACGAGCAGTACTTC.

This clonotype was counted a few times. The gene calls are TRBV12-3 or TRBV12-4 and TRBJ1-2, with D uncertain. Trimming took 4 bases from V and 7 from J, leaving 13 bases between them. The CDR3 loop spans 13 amino acids. In DNA form, the CDR3 reads TGTGCCAGCAGTTCTCCATCGTCGGGTGGCTACACCTTC. The encoded protein is CASSSPSSGGYTF.

V usage is TRBV12-3 or TRBV12-4 and J usage is TRBJ2-5; TRBD2 matches 10 bases. Trimming cost V 3 bases and J 5 bases; bases outside gene matches: 6. The CDR3 sequence is 15 residues long. CDR3: CASSFRAGGPETQYF. The CDR3 region has the DNA TGTGCCAGCAGTTTTCGAGCGGGAGGGCCGGAGACCCAGTACTTC.

This clonotype was seen at least ten times. V usage is TRBV5-1 and J usage is TRBJ2-1; D is uncertain. The V gene lost 0 bases and the J gene lost 8 bases, with 6 bases spanning the gap. CDR3 length equals 12 residues. Germline V gene sequence: CDR1 SGHRS, CDR2 YFSETQ. The CDR3 DNA follows: TGCGCCAGCAGCTTGGTTATCCATGAGCAGTTCTTC. The encoded protein is CASSLVIHEQFF. Complete variable domain (other parts from reference TRBV5-1 and TRBJ2-1): KAGVTQTPRYLIKTRGQQVTLSCSPISGHRSVSWYQQTPGQGLQFLFEYFSETQRNKGNFPGRFSGRQFSNSRSEMNVSTLELGDSALYLCASSLVIHEQFFGPGTRLTVL.

This clonotype was picked up a small number of times. The chain recombines TRBV2 with TRBJ2-5; either TRBD1 or TRBD2 may fit D (5 bases each). The J call could be wrong; TRBJ2-7 is a better fit for the DNA end. The CDR3 runs to 13 residues. Germline assignment: CDR1 SNHLY and CDR2 FYNNEI. The CDR3 nucleotides are TGTGCCAGCAGTGAGAGGGGTGGCTACGAGCAGTACTTC. Translating it yields CASSERGGYEQYF.

The genes are TRBV20-1 and TRBJ2-7; the match to TRBD1 covers 9 bases. The germline gives CDR1 DFQATT, CDR2 SNEGSKA (reference sequence). With 0 bases clipped from V and 1 base from J, the junction kept 4 bases outside the gene matches. This CDR3 comprises 15 residues. CDR3 DNA sequence: TGCAGTGCTAGAGATGAGGGACAGGGTTCCTACGAGCAGTACTTC. It codes for CSARDEGQGSYEQYF.

This chain joins TRBV10-2 and TRBJ2-7, with D hard to call. The CDR3 has 12 residues. The germline CDR1 and CDR2 sequences are WSHSY and SAAADI. Deletions cut 8 bases from V and 5 bases from J, with 13 bases between. CDR3 coding DNA: TGCGCCAGCGCGAGCACAAGGAACGAGCAGTACTTC. Its translation: CASASTRNEQYF.

This clonotype occurred many times. The genes are TRBV6-2 or TRBV6-3 and TRBJ1-1, with D possibly being TRBD1 (5 bases). In germline, CDR1 is MNHEY, CDR2 SVGEGT. The CDR3 has 13 residues. The V gene lost 0 bases and the J gene lost 5 bases, with 7 bases spanning the gap. The CDR3 DNA follows: TGTGCCAGCAGTTACTCGGGGGGGACTGAAGCTTTCTTT. The encoded protein is CASSYSGGTEAFF.

The V gene is TRBV29-1, the J gene TRBJ2-1; D is unresolved. V shed 3 bases and J shed 7 bases, with 13 bases lying between them. Per the germline V gene, CDR1 is SQVTM and CDR2 is ANQGSEA. CDR3 length equals 13 residues. The CDR3 spells CSVESAEINEQFF. The CDR3 nucleotides are TGCAGCGTTGAGAGTGCGGAAATAAATGAGCAGTTCTTC.

This clonotype appeared a few times. The chain combines TRBV20-1 with TRBJ2-3; D not resolved. CDR1 is DFQATT, CDR2 SNEGSKA, per germline (reference sequence). This CDR3 has 12 residues. V lost 6 bases and J 2 bases, leaving 9 bases between the germline ends. CDR3 residues: CSAEGPTDTQYF. CDR3 DNA: TGCAGTGCGGAAGGGCCCACAGATACGCAGTATTTT.

This clonotype has at least ten counts. The junction does not match germline at one end; this may be a read error. This chain links TRBV4-1 with TRBJ2-3, with D possibly called TRBD1 or TRBD2 (5 bases each). Germline V gene sequence: CDR1 MGHRA, CDR2 YSYEKL. This CDR3 is 15 amino acids long. CDR3 bases: TGTGCCAGCAGCCTACGGGGCGGTGGGACAGATACGCAGTATTTT. Translating it yields CASSLRGGGTDTQYF.

This clonotype has a handful of counts. This chain joins TRBV6-6 and TRBJ2-3; D call uncertain. The length of the CDR3 is 14 residues. V was pared by 1 base and J by 3 bases, with 8 bases between. CDR1 is MNHNY and CDR2 is SVGAGI in the germline V gene (reference sequence). CDR3 loop: CASSYLLGTDTQYF. CDR3 bases: TGTGCCAGCAGTTACTTATTGGGTACAGATACGCAGTATTTT.

This clonotype has only a few counts. The rearrangement links TRBV5-1 to TRBJ2-1; possibly TRBD1 for D (5 bases). Trimming pared 4 bases from V and 0 bases from J, leaving 17 bases between. Germline lookup yields CDR1 SGHRS and CDR2 YFSETQ. The CDR3 length is 17 residues. In nucleotides, the CDR3 is TGCGCCAGCAGCCTTCGAACAGGATTTCTCTCCTACAATGAGCAGTTCTTC. Protein: CASSLRTGFLSYNEQFF.